What follows are 16 T cell receptor beta chains derived from one specimen sequenced in a study of identical twins' blood T cells. TCRdb re-analysed the 5' RACE reads in MiXCR, keeping a single row per CDR3 protein. The sample gives roughly 380,000 distinct CDR3 sequences, 28% of which show up once; 5.5% to 6.5% is in the top ten. The sequenced sample consisted of PBMCs. These receptors all stem from a woman aged 18-49 years in good health.

As DNA, the CDR3 is TGTGCCAGCAGCATAGGACAGAACACCGGGGAGCTGTTTTTT. Residues: CASSIGQNTGELFF. The chain carries TRBV11-2 and TRBJ2-2, with D possibly matching TRBD1 (5 bases). Germline assignment: CDR1 SGHAT and CDR2 FQNNGV. This CDR3 spans 14 amino acids. V lost 5 bases and J 1 base, leaving 8 bases between the germline ends.

On this clonotype itself: With a much larger clone just one base away, this may be a read error. No conserved phenylalanine or tryptophan ends this CDR3, so it is likely a read error. The chain has TRBV15 and TRBJ2-1; 9 nucleotides match TRBD2. CDR3 length equals 16 residues. The V gene's germline CDR1 is LNHNV and CDR2 YYDKDF (reference sequence). The ends lost 2 bases at V and 4 bases at J; junction bases unmatched: 6. The CDR3 nucleotides read TGTGCCACCAGCAGAAACAGCCTAGCGGGGTACAATGAGCAGTTCCTC. Encoded protein: CATSRNSLAGYNEQFL.

This clonotype was picked up many times. The chain carries TRBV27 and TRBJ1-2; 9 nucleotides agree with TRBD1. Germline V gene sequence: CDR1 MNHEY, CDR2 SMNVEV (reference sequence). The CDR3 sequence is 16 residues long. Trimming at V came to 5 bases and at J to 6 bases, leaving 13 bases not matched to a gene. This CDR3 reads CASSLKPGQGSNGYTF. In DNA form, the CDR3 reads TGTGCCAGCAGTCTAAAACCGGGACAGGGAAGCAATGGCTACACCTTC.

Only one count was recorded for this clonotype. The chain couples TRBV28 to TRBJ1-2, with 7 bases aligning to TRBD1. Trimming at V came to 6 bases and at J to 0 bases, leaving 4 bases not matched to a gene. There are 14 residues in the CDR3. The germline CDR1 and CDR2 sequences are MDHEN and SYDVKM. The CDR3 coding sequence is TGTGCCAGCAGCGACGGGACAGCTAACTATGGCTACACCTTC. Amino acids: CASSDGTANYGYTF.

This clonotype was seen only a few times. The chain has TRBV12-3 or TRBV12-4 and TRBJ1-1; D perhaps matches TRBD1 (6 bases). The CDR3 loop spans 13 amino acids. The V end lost 6 bases, the J end lost 5 bases, and 13 bases lay between the germline ends. In DNA, the CDR3 is TGTGCCAGCAGGAGACAGGAGAGAACTGAAGCTTTCTTT. This sequence encodes CASRRQERTEAFF.

V gene TRBV11-3 combines with J gene TRBJ1-3; D is perhaps TRBD1 (6 bases). The CDR3 consists of 14 residues. V was cut by 5 bases and J by 2 bases, with 10 bases left in between. Germline loops: CDR1 SGHNT, CDR2 YENEEA. The CDR3 region has the DNA TGTGCCAGCAGCAGGGGGTTCCCTGGAAACACCATATATTTT. Amino acid sequence: CASSRGFPGNTIYF.

V and J are TRBV18 and TRBJ1-5; TRBD1 agrees at 7 bases. Germline V lookup: CDR1 KGHSH, CDR2 LQKENI. Trimming took 3 bases from V and 7 from J; bases not matched to a gene: 9. This CDR3 region has 15 residues. The CDR3 sequence is CASSPDRSKEQPQHF. The CDR3 DNA reads TGTGCCAGCTCACCGGACAGGAGCAAGGAACAGCCCCAGCATTTT.

The chain employs TRBV28 and TRBJ2-1, with D possibly matching TRBD2 (5 bases). Germline loops: CDR1 MDHEN, CDR2 SYDVKM. The CDR3 consists of 17 residues. Trimming took 3 bases from V and 4 from J, leaving 19 bases between them. CDR3 residues: CASSFHYRGTPYNEQFF. As DNA, the CDR3 is TGTGCCAGCAGTTTCCACTATCGGGGTACACCTTACAATGAGCAGTTCTTC.

The rearrangement uses TRBV29-1 and TRBJ2-1, with 9 bases that match TRBD2. The CDR3 has 14 residues. With 2 bases clipped from V and 4 bases from J, the junction kept 3 bases outside the gene matches. In germline, CDR1 is SQVTM, CDR2 ANQGSEA. The CDR3 region is CSVEKAGGYNEQFF. The CDR3 DNA sequence: TGCAGCGTTGAAAAGGCGGGAGGGTACAATGAGCAGTTCTTC.

Many counts were recorded for this clonotype. This chain uses TRBV2 with TRBJ2-1; 10 bases are a match to TRBD2. Germline V gives CDR1 SNHLY, CDR2 FYNNEI. The CDR3 spans 15 residues. Trimming cost V 5 bases and J 3 bases; bases outside gene matches: 4. CDR3 coding DNA: TGTGCCAGCAGTCATAGCGGGGGGTTCTACAATGAGCAGTTCTTC. It specifies CASSHSGGFYNEQFF.

The chain employs TRBV29-1 and TRBJ1-2, with TRBD1 matching 7 bases. The CDR3 totals 12 residues. Per the germline V gene, CDR1 is SQVTM and CDR2 is ANQGSEA. Trimming took 6 bases from V and 2 from J; bases not matched to a gene: 3. In nucleotides, the CDR3 is TGCAGCGTAGGACAGGTGAACTATGGCTACACCTTC. Its protein is CSVGQVNYGYTF.

This clonotype showed up just a few times. V gene TRBV11-2 combines with J gene TRBJ2-2, with D possibly matching TRBD1 (6 bases). The germline V and J ends were trimmed by 3 bases and 9 bases, with 8 bases remaining between them. CDR1 SGHAT and CDR2 FQNNGV come from the germline V gene. CDR3 length: 12 residues. CDR3 residues: CASSFWDRELFF. In DNA form, the CDR3 reads TGTGCCAGCAGCTTTTGGGACAGGGAGCTGTTTTTT.

This clonotype was counted only a few times. V gene TRBV19 combines with J gene TRBJ2-2; 8 nucleotides match TRBD2. Germline CDR1 reads LNHDA; CDR2 reads SQIVND (reference sequence). V shed 7 bases and J 7 bases; nucleotides not matched to a gene: 8. This CDR3 has 14 amino acids. CDR3 bases: TGTGCCAGTACTTCAAGCGGGAGAAGCGGGGAGCTGTTTTTT. It specifies CASTSSGRSGELFF.

The chain joins TRBV6-2 or TRBV6-3 to TRBJ2-1; 12 nucleotides match TRBD2. CDR3 length: 18 amino acids. Germline V gene sequence: CDR1 MNHEY, CDR2 SVGEGT. Trimming at V came to 2 bases and at J to 7 bases, leaving 12 bases not matched to a gene. For the CDR3, the DNA is TGTGCCAGCAGTTACGTGACTAGCGGGAGACGAGCCTGGAATGAGCAGTTCTTC. It codes for CASSYVTSGRRAWNEQFF.

This chain joins TRBV2 and TRBJ1-5, with 8 bases fitting TRBD1. Germline CDR1 SNHLY, CDR2 FYNNEI. Trimming took 6 bases from V and 5 from J; bases not matched to a gene: 6. CDR3 size: 14 residues. The CDR3 DNA sequence: TGTGCCAGCAGCCCGGACAGGGATCATCAGCCCCAGCATTTT. Protein product: CASSPDRDHQPQHF.

The V and J genes are TRBV18 and TRBJ2-1, with D unclear. Germline V CDR1 and CDR2: KGHSH, LQKENI. V was clipped by 4 bases and J by 4 bases, with 17 bases between them. The CDR3 is made up of 16 amino acids. The CDR3 DNA sequence: TGTGCCAGCTCACGCGACGCACCCGGCCGATACAATGAGCAGTTCTTC. Its protein is CASSRDAPGRYNEQFF.